Each of the 2 T cell receptor beta chains below was sequenced from the same sample in a study of blood T cell repertoires in COVID-19 (dated by TCRdb to about 2020). Preparation of the library involved the immunoSEQ multiplex PCR assay. As stored in TCRdb, this immuneACCESS dataset retains in-frame rearrangements with V and J assigned. A fraction of the clones does not appear; measured against another copy, unresolved V genes explain less than half of the discrepancy, and the remainder lacks a known reason. The table for this sample lists 60,000 or so clones; 82% of them were counted only once. The biggest ten clones account for roughly 12% of the sample. The specimen sequenced was peripheral blood. The receptors were sampled from a human donor in a cohort sampled during active COVID-19.

The table lists this clone with a count of one. This chain uses TRBV6-5 with TRBJ2-1; the match to TRBD1 covers 11 bases. Germline trimming cut 2 bases from V and 4 bases from J; bases unmatched to any gene: 1. Looked up from germline, CDR1 is MNHEY and CDR2 is SVGAGI. The CDR3 length is 15 residues. CDR3 residues: CASSYGTGGYNEQFF. CDR3 sequence (DNA): TGTGCCAGCAGTTACGGGACAGGGGGTTACAATGAGCAGTTCTTC.

This clone has at least ten counts. The chain uses TRBV5-1 and TRBJ2-7; 7 bases line up with TRBD2. The CDR3 length is 18 residues. V trimming: 1 base; J trimming: 0 bases; junction bases outside the gene matches: 13. The germline V gene has CDR1 SGHRS and CDR2 YFSETQ. For the CDR3, the DNA is TGCGCCAGCAGCTTGTCTCCTAGCGGCTTCCAGACCTCCTACGAGCAGTACTTC. This codes for CASSLSPSGFQTSYEQYF.